What follows are 20 T cell receptor beta chains derived from one specimen sequenced in a study of spatial heterogeneity in lung cancer. The time point was: sample taken at primary tumor resection. TCRdb passed the 5' RACE reads through MiXCR, listing each CDR3 protein once. The repertoire includes approximately 5,200 distinct CDR3 sequences, almost 9% of them detected once, and around 26% sits in the top ten. No cognate antigen is known for these TCRs. General observations from the study: It was found that expanded intratumoral alpha and beta TCR counts tracked tumor mutation counts.

The sample in question was lung tumor tissue, obtained at surgery. Receptors originate from a female donor with early-stage non-small cell lung cancer.

This clonotype is labeled medium-sized (0.01 to 0.1%). The V and J genes are TRBV3-1 and TRBJ1-3; D remains ambiguous. Germline loops: CDR1 LGHDT, CDR2 YNNKEL (reference sequence). V lost 1 base to trimming and J lost 0 bases, with 13 bases between them. This CDR3 is 17 amino acids long. In nucleotides, the CDR3 is TGTGCCAGCAGCCAAGTAGTGGGAAGGCCCTCTGGAAACACCATATATTTT. Amino acid sequence: CASSQVVGRPSGNTIYF.

By share of the sample, this clonotype is large (0.1 to 1%). The V call is TRBV27, the J call TRBJ1-2; tentative D call: TRBD1 (6 bases). The length of the CDR3 is 16 residues. Trimming cost V 6 bases and J 2 bases, with 19 bases left between them. From germline, CDR1 is MNHEY and CDR2 SMNVEV (reference sequence). CDR3 DNA sequence: TGTGCCAGCAGATCCACTAGACAGGTTTTGAACTATGGCTACACCTTC. Protein product: CASRSTRQVLNYGYTF.

The chain recombines TRBV2 with TRBJ2-1; 8 nucleotides match TRBD1. Germline loops: CDR1 SNHLY, CDR2 FYNNEI. There are 14 residues in the CDR3. Unmatched junction bases numbered 9, after V lost 6 bases and J lost 8 bases. The CDR3 DNA is TGTGCCAGCAGCAGGGGACAGGATGTAGATGAGCAGTTCTTC. Its protein product is CASSRGQDVDEQFF. Filled out from reference TRBV2 and TRBJ2-1, the complete variable domain reads EPEVTQTPSHQVTQMGQEVILRCVPISNHLYFYWYRQILGQKVEFLVSFYNNEISEKSEIFDDQFSVERPDGSNFTLKIRSTKLEDSAMYFCASSRGQDVDEQFFGPGTRLTVL.

This clonotype was observed many times. This chain connects TRBV19 to TRBJ2-1, with a weak D call TRBD1 (5 bases). Trimming shortened V by 7 bases and J by 7 bases, and 14 bases separated the two germline ends. Germline V gives CDR1 LNHDA, CDR2 SQIVND (reference sequence). The CDR3 consists of 13 residues. Here the CDR3 DNA reads TGTGCCAGTACAACCGACAAGGGGAATGAGCAGTTCTTC. Translating it yields CASTTDKGNEQFF.

The sample holds many counts of this clonotype. The rearrangement uses TRBV27 and TRBJ2-1; 7 bases fit TRBD1. Germline V lookup: CDR1 MNHEY, CDR2 SMNVEV (reference sequence). V lost 3 bases to trimming and J lost 0 bases; unmatched junction nucleotides: 5. CDR3 size: 16 residues. CDR3 region: CASSLGQSRSYNEQFF. The CDR3 coding sequence is TGTGCCAGCAGTTTGGGACAGTCCCGCTCCTACAATGAGCAGTTCTTC.

By share of the sample, this clonotype is large. V usage is TRBV6-2 or TRBV6-3 and J usage is TRBJ1-1; 7 bases match TRBD1. V trimming: 2 bases; J trimming: 1 base; junction bases outside the gene matches: 4. Germline CDR1 is MNHEY and CDR2 is SVGEGT. The CDR3 consists of 15 residues. CDR3 sequence: CASSYSQGGNTEAFF. The CDR3 DNA is TGTGCCAGCAGTTACAGTCAGGGGGGGAACACTGAAGCTTTCTTT.

This clonotype was recorded at least ten times. The chain couples TRBV19 to TRBJ2-2, with 9 bases fitting TRBD2. The CDR3 consists of 16 residues. Germline V gene lookup returns CDR1 LNHDA and CDR2 SQIVND (reference sequence). The V segment lost 2 bases and the J segment 4 bases; nucleotides outside the gene matches: 5. The CDR3 spells CASSIPRLAVTGELFF. The CDR3 DNA sequence: TGTGCCAGTAGTATACCCAGACTAGCGGTCACCGGGGAGCTGTTTTTT.

By its share, this clonotype is medium-sized. The chain recombines TRBV2 with TRBJ2-3; TRBD2 might be the D (7 bases). The V end lost 4 bases, the J end lost 5 bases, and 40 bases lay between the germline ends. From germline, CDR1 is SNHLY and CDR2 FYNNEI. The CDR3 consists of 23 residues. The CDR3 coding sequence is TGTGCCAGCAGTGTTAACCGAAACGGGACACAGAAAACTAGCGACCGGCCAGGAGATACGCAGTATTTT. Translating gives CASSVNRNGTQKTSDRPGDTQYF. The whole variable domain, remainder taken from reference TRBV2 and TRBJ2-3, is EPEVTQTPSHQVTQMGQEVILRCVPISNHLYFYWYRQILGQKVEFLVSFYNNEISEKSEIFDDQFSVERPDGSNFTLKIRSTKLEDSAMYFCASSVNRNGTQKTSDRPGDTQYFGPGTRLTVL.

This clonotype is labeled medium-sized (0.01 to 0.1%). This chain links TRBV7-2 with TRBJ2-5; no firm D call. Germline CDR1 reads SGHTA; CDR2 reads FQGNSA. Trimming shortened V by 1 base and J by 5 bases, and 14 bases separated the two germline ends. The CDR3 totals 15 residues. The CDR3 DNA follows: TGTGCCAGCAGCTTAGTACCGCGTTCTCCCGAGACCCAGTACTTC. This sequence encodes CASSLVPRSPETQYF.

By frequency in the sample, this clonotype is medium-sized (0.01 to 0.1%). V gene TRBV2 combines with J gene TRBJ1-3; D remains unclear. V was shortened by 3 bases and J by 3 bases, with 12 bases between the two germline ends. This CDR3 is 15 amino acids long. CDR1 and CDR2 (germline): SNHLY, FYNNEI. CDR3 residues: CASSDVGRRGNTIYF. The CDR3 nucleotides read TGTGCCAGCAGTGATGTAGGGCGGCGTGGAAACACCATATATTTT.

This clonotype was seen at least ten times. The rearrangement links TRBV29-1 to TRBJ2-6; D remains ambiguous. CDR3 size: 14 residues. Deletions cut 7 bases from V and 1 base from J, with 11 bases between. CDR1 is SQVTM and CDR2 is ANQGSEA in the germline V gene. In DNA, the CDR3 is TGCAGCGCCCGAGTGGGGTCTGGGGCCAACGTCCTGACTTTC. It encodes CSARVGSGANVLTF.

This clonotype is termed medium-sized (0.01 to 0.1%). The chain couples TRBV20-1 to TRBJ2-7; D is possibly TRBD1 (6 bases). This CDR3 contains 14 residues. Germline CDR1 DFQATT, CDR2 SNEGSKA (reference sequence). V lost 5 bases and J 7 bases, leaving 21 bases between the germline ends. CDR3: CSARPPRGSQEQYF. As DNA, the CDR3 is TGCAGTGCTCGCCCCCCCAGGGGCAGCCAAGAGCAGTACTTC.

Many counts were recorded for this clonotype. V and J are TRBV5-1 and TRBJ2-2; a possible D gene is TRBD1 (5 bases). Germline V gene data show CDR1 as SGHRS and CDR2 as YFSETQ. Trimming stripped 0 bases from V and 1 base from J, with 7 bases between. There are 15 residues in the CDR3. CDR3 coding DNA: TGCGCCAGCAGCTTGGGCCAGGGGAACACCGGGGAGCTGTTTTTT. Translated, it gives CASSLGQGNTGELFF.

This clonotype came up many times. The chain recombines TRBV3-1 with TRBJ2-3, with 8 positions matching TRBD2. The CDR3 loop spans 17 amino acids. CDR1 and CDR2 from the germline V gene are LGHDT and YNNKEL (reference sequence). With V trimmed by 0 bases and J by 2 bases, 7 bases remained unmatched. The CDR3 sequence: CASSQDLHSGTTDTQYF. The CDR3 coding sequence is TGTGCCAGCAGCCAAGATCTCCATAGCGGGACCACAGATACGCAGTATTTT.

This clonotype was recorded at least ten times. The chain joins TRBV28 to TRBJ1-6; D ambiguous. The V and J ends lost 9 bases and 0 bases respectively, with 18 bases between them. The germline V gene has CDR1 MDHEN and CDR2 SYDVKM. CDR3 length: 17 amino acids. This chain's CDR3 is CASSGLGVLSYNSPLHF. CDR3 in DNA: TGTGCCAGTTCAGGCCTTGGGGTGCTCTCCTATAATTCACCCCTCCACTTT.

This clonotype showed up just a few times. The rearrangement links TRBV19 to TRBJ1-1; 7 bases are shared with TRBD1. The V and J ends lost 5 bases and 1 base, in that order; junction bases with no gene match: 7. Germline V gene sequence: CDR1 LNHDA, CDR2 SQIVND (reference sequence). The CDR3 extends over 15 amino acids. CDR3 amino acids: CASSLRDSPNTEAFF. Here the CDR3 DNA reads TGTGCCAGTAGTTTGCGGGACAGCCCGAACACTGAAGCTTTCTTT.

This clonotype is categorized as medium-sized (0.01 to 0.1%). The chain has TRBV9 and TRBJ2-1, with no clear D. Germline V lookup: CDR1 SGDLS, CDR2 YYNGEE. The CDR3 contains 16 residues. Trimming cost V 4 bases and J 6 bases, with 20 bases left between them. The CDR3 here is CASSRTGFQRGNEQFF. In DNA form, the CDR3 reads TGTGCCAGCAGCCGTACCGGATTCCAGAGAGGCAATGAGCAGTTCTTC.

This rearrangement joins TRBV13 to TRBJ1-1, with 7 bases aligning to TRBD1. J lost 1 base, V lost 1 base, and 3 bases had no gene match. Germline loops: CDR1 PRHDT, CDR2 FYEKMQ (reference sequence). The CDR3 runs to 15 residues. CDR3 nucleotides: TGTGCCAGCAGCTTAGCCAACAGGGGGAACACTGAAGCTTTCTTT. Encoded protein: CASSLANRGNTEAFF.

This clonotype was picked up a small number of times. This sequence joins TRBV29-1 and TRBJ1-1; D remains ambiguous. Germline CDR1 SQVTM, CDR2 ANQGSEA. V was clipped by 3 bases and J by 10 bases, with 9 bases between them. The CDR3 has 10 amino acids. The CDR3 nucleotides read TGCAGCGTTGATAGAAATCCAGCTTTCTTT. Its translation is CSVDRNPAFF.

The sample holds a few counts of this clonotype. The rearrangement uses TRBV5-4 and TRBJ2-1; tentatively, D is TRBD1 or TRBD2 (5 bases each). There are 15 residues in the CDR3. Per the germline V gene, CDR1 is SGHNT and CDR2 is YYREEE (reference sequence). Trimming left V 0 bases short and J 5 bases short, with 12 bases between. The CDR3 region is CASSLVGDRDNEQFF. Written as DNA, the CDR3 is TGTGCCAGCAGCTTGGTGGGGGATAGGGACAATGAGCAGTTCTTC.